The 31 T cell receptor beta chains presented below share a single source sample, sequenced in a study of T cells after yellow fever vaccination. MiXCR, run by TCRdb on the 5' RACE reads, gives a single entry per CDR3 protein. The sample lists some 400,000 distinct CDR3 sequences; about 6.2% were seen once. Material: PBMCs, obtained 5 days after the yellow fever booster vaccination. The receptors here all came from a man aged 25 to 40 who received the YFV17D yellow fever vaccine.

Only a few counts were recorded for this clonotype. The chain links TRBV18 to TRBJ2-1; D gene unclear. The CDR3 has 17 residues. V was trimmed by 2 bases and J by 0 bases, leaving 14 bases between them. CDR1 is KGHSH and CDR2 is LQKENI in the germline V gene. The CDR3 region is CASSPFLGGSSYNEQFF. The CDR3 DNA reads TGTGCCAGCTCACCATTTCTTGGTGGCAGCTCCTACAATGAGCAGTTCTTC.

In its sample, this clonotype was seen many times. This chain links TRBV20-1 with TRBJ2-3, with D possibly being TRBD1 (6 bases). This CDR3 comprises 13 residues. CDR1 and CDR2 (germline): DFQATT, SNEGSKA (reference sequence). V was trimmed by 2 bases and J by 6 bases, leaving 12 bases between them. This chain's CDR3 is CSARLQGPDTQYF. Here the CDR3 DNA reads TGCAGTGCTAGACTCCAGGGGCCGGATACGCAGTATTTT.

At least ten counts were recorded for this clonotype. CDR3: CATSGRLAGVHNEQFF. The CDR3 DNA sequence: TGTGCCACCAGCGGAAGACTAGCGGGAGTACACAATGAGCAGTTCTTC. The V call is TRBV15, the J call TRBJ2-1; 12 bases line up with TRBD2. This CDR3 spans 16 amino acids. Germline CDR1 is LNHNV and CDR2 is YYDKDF (reference sequence). V dropped 5 bases and J dropped 5; count of bases not matched to a gene: 7.

This clonotype was observed many times. CDR3 sequence: CSVPDWDTEAFF. As DNA, the CDR3 is TGCAGTGTCCCCGATTGGGACACTGAAGCTTTCTTT. J is TRBJ1-1 and V is TRBV20-1; no clear D. CDR1 is DFQATT and CDR2 is SNEGSKA in the germline V gene (reference sequence). V dropped 7 bases and J dropped 3 bases, with 12 bases sitting between them. The CDR3 covers 12 residues.

This clonotype appeared many times. The J gene is TRBJ2-1, the V gene TRBV4-3; D might be TRBD1 (5 bases). The CDR3 runs to 15 residues. Germline V gene sequence: CDR1 LGHNA, CDR2 YSLEER. V lost 0 bases and J lost 10, with 16 bases in between. CDR3 in DNA: TGCGCCAGCAGCCAAGAAGTTTTATCAGGGAACGAGCAGTTCTTC. Protein product: CASSQEVLSGNEQFF.

This clonotype was found many times. V usage is TRBV12-3 or TRBV12-4 and J usage is TRBJ2-5, with D maybe TRBD2 (6 bases). Trimming removed 4 bases from V and 5 bases from J, with 11 bases in between. The CDR3 loop spans 13 amino acids. The CDR3 spells CASSWGTGETQYF. For the CDR3, the DNA is TGTGCCAGCAGTTGGGGGACTGGGGAGACCCAGTACTTC.

Only a few counts were recorded for this clonotype. This chain joins TRBV4-3 and TRBJ2-3; possible D gene TRBD2, 5 bases. V lost 2 bases and J lost 0, with 9 bases in between. CDR1 is LGHNA, CDR2 YSLEER, per germline. This CDR3 has 15 residues. The CDR3 bases are TGCGCCAGCAGCCAACAAGCGGCTAGCACAGATACGCAGTATTTT. This encodes CASSQQAASTDTQYF.

This clonotype was seen a handful of times. The chain carries TRBV3-1 and TRBJ2-5, with TRBD2 identical over 10 bases. Germline CDR1 and CDR2: LGHDT and YNNKEL (reference sequence). There are 18 residues in the CDR3. Losses at the gene ends were 5 bases for V and 1 base for J; bases not matched to a gene: 13. DNA for the CDR3: TGTGCCAGCAGCGAGGGACTAGCGCCTGCCTCATTCCAAGAGACCCAGTACTTC. Its translation is CASSEGLAPASFQETQYF.

This clonotype was counted only a few times. V is TRBV27 and J is TRBJ2-1; the D call may be TRBD1 or TRBD2 (6 bases each). The CDR3 consists of 14 residues. Germline V gene sequence: CDR1 MNHEY, CDR2 SMNVEV (reference sequence). V was trimmed by 8 bases and J by 10 bases, leaving 21 bases between them. This CDR3 is CASLGSSGGNEQFF. The CDR3 DNA reads TGTGCCAGCCTTGGTTCATCCGGGGGCAACGAGCAGTTCTTC.

This clonotype was seen many times. CDR3 nucleotide sequence: TGTGCCAGCAGCCAAGAGGCTAGCGGGTATAATGAGCAGTTCTTC. It encodes CASSQEASGYNEQFF. The V call is TRBV3-1, the J call TRBJ2-1; 8 positions match TRBD2. The V gene's germline CDR1 is LGHDT and CDR2 YNNKEL (reference sequence). This CDR3 has 15 amino acids. The junction had 5 bases not matched to a gene; V was cut back by 0 bases and J by 7 bases.

This clonotype was seen a few times. The chain has TRBV19 and TRBJ2-7; the D gene is possibly TRBD2 (6 bases). The CDR3 consists of 14 residues. Trimming took 3 bases from V and 3 from J, leaving 12 bases between them. From germline, CDR1 is LNHDA and CDR2 SQIVND (reference sequence). The CDR3 loop is CASSIAGRGYEQYF. The CDR3 nucleotides are TGTGCCAGTAGTATCGCGGGAAGGGGCTACGAGCAGTACTTC.

In its sample, this clonotype was seen many times. The chain is built from TRBV5-1 and TRBJ2-5; 12 nucleotides agree with TRBD2. Germline V gene sequence: CDR1 SGHRS, CDR2 YFSETQ. V shed 0 bases, J shed 5 bases, and the junction held 8 bases outside the gene matches. The CDR3 extends over 17 amino acids. The CDR3 spells CASSLGGLAGPFETQYF. In DNA form, the CDR3 reads TGCGCCAGCAGCTTGGGGGGACTAGCGGGTCCCTTTGAGACCCAGTACTTC.

The CDR3 loop reads CASSSYSRTSRYNEQFF. CDR3 nucleotide sequence: TGTGCCAGCAGTTCATACTCCCGGACAAGCCGCTACAATGAGCAGTTCTTC. The V call is TRBV27, the J call TRBJ2-1; D is possibly TRBD1 (5 bases). This CDR3 region has 17 residues. V was trimmed by 4 bases and J by 3 bases, leaving 19 bases between them. Germline lookup yields CDR1 MNHEY and CDR2 SMNVEV (reference sequence).

The table lists this clonotype with a few counts. The chain carries TRBV20-1 and TRBJ2-4, with a weak D call TRBD2 (5 bases). Deletions cut 6 bases from V and 6 bases from J, with 21 bases between. The CDR3 consists of 15 residues. The germline CDR1 and CDR2 sequences are DFQATT and SNEGSKA (reference sequence). The CDR3 region is CSARLPGGGRNIQYF. In DNA, the CDR3 is TGCAGTGCCCGCCTGCCCGGAGGTGGCAGAAACATTCAGTACTTC.

V and J are TRBV7-9 and TRBJ2-7; D not certain. V lost 5 bases to trimming and J lost 1 base, with 9 bases between them. This CDR3 is built from 13 residues. The V gene's germline CDR1 is SEHNR and CDR2 FQNEAQ (reference sequence). CDR3 sequence (DNA): TGTGCCAGCAGCCGGGTACCATCCTACGAGCAGTACTTC. Residues: CASSRVPSYEQYF.

Regarding this clonotype: Being one base from a much bigger clone, this may be a read error. This chain links TRBV6-2 or TRBV6-3 with TRBJ2-1; 8 bases line up with TRBD2. Germline CDR1 is MNHEY and CDR2 is SVGEGT. V was pared by 6 bases and J by 0 bases, with 13 bases of the junction left unmatched. The CDR3 has 18 residues. DNA of the CDR3: TGTGCCAGCAGAACCTACCCCGGGGGGGCAGGCTCCTACAATGAGCAGTTCTTC. Translation gives CASRTYPGGAGSYNEQFF.

This clonotype has a handful of counts. V usage is TRBV20-1 and J usage is TRBJ2-7; 8 bases match TRBD2. The ends lost 1 base at V and 11 bases at J; junction bases unmatched: 7. This CDR3 is 12 amino acids long. Germline V gene lookup returns CDR1 DFQATT and CDR2 SNEGSKA (reference sequence). In DNA, the CDR3 is TGCAGTGCTAGAGTCAATAGCGGGGTTAAGTACTTC. It encodes CSARVNSGVKYF.

This clonotype has just a few counts. The chain links TRBV20-1 to TRBJ2-1; no clear D gene. V gave up 3 bases and J gave up 8 bases, with 5 bases separating them. Germline V lookup: CDR1 DFQATT, CDR2 SNEGSKA (reference sequence). CDR3 length equals 10 residues. Here the CDR3 reads CSASPHEQFF. The CDR3 DNA reads as TGCAGTGCTAGTCCCCATGAGCAGTTCTTC.

There are a few counts of this clonotype. The gene calls are TRBV15 and TRBJ2-7; maybe TRBD2 (7 bases). The V gene lost 0 bases and the J gene lost 6 bases, with 15 bases spanning the gap. In germline, CDR1 is LNHNV, CDR2 YYDKDF (reference sequence). The length of the CDR3 is 15 residues. CDR3 sequence (DNA): TGTGCCACCAGCAGAGAAGGGGGTTTAGCGGGCGAGCAGTACTTC. As protein: CATSREGGLAGEQYF.

This clonotype was picked up a small number of times. This chain joins TRBV27 and TRBJ2-6, with D perhaps TRBD1 (6 bases). Trimming took 6 bases from V and 2 from J, leaving 11 bases between them. This CDR3 has 15 amino acids. CDR1 and CDR2 from the germline V gene are MNHEY and SMNVEV (reference sequence). CDR3 sequence reads: CASSVNRAGANVLTF. In nucleotides, the CDR3 is TGTGCCAGCAGCGTGAACAGGGCTGGGGCCAACGTCCTGACTTTC. Together with reference TRBV27 and TRBJ2-6, the CDR3 gives the full variable domain: EAQVTQNPRYLITVTGKKLTVTCSQNMNHEYMSWYRQDPGLGLRQIYYSMNVEVTDKGDVPEGYKVSRKEKRNFPLILESPSPNQTSLYFCASSVNRAGANVLTFGAGSRLTVL.

The rearrangement joins TRBV6-2 or TRBV6-3 to TRBJ2-3, with 13 bases that match TRBD2. The germline CDR1 and CDR2 sequences are MNHEY and SVGEGT. V shed 10 bases, J shed 3 bases, and the junction held 13 bases outside the gene matches. There are 17 residues in the CDR3. The CDR3 DNA reads as TGTGCCACAAAATCTAGGACTAGCGGGAGTTTTACAGATACGCAGTATTTT. Amino acid sequence: CATKSRTSGSFTDTQYF.

This rearrangement joins TRBV7-9 to TRBJ2-7; 14 positions match TRBD2. CDR1 and CDR2 (germline): SEHNR, FQNEAQ (reference sequence). The CDR3 consists of 15 residues. Trimming at V came to 8 bases and at J to 3 bases, leaving 6 bases not matched to a gene. CDR3 in amino acids: CASWSGTSGSYEQYF. The CDR3 DNA sequence: TGTGCCAGCTGGTCCGGGACTAGCGGGAGCTACGAGCAGTACTTC.

CDR3 protein: CASSVVPSGGSSYNEQFF. The CDR3 DNA sequence: TGTGCCAGCAGCGTAGTTCCTAGCGGGGGAAGCTCCTACAATGAGCAGTTCTTC. The chain uses TRBV9 and TRBJ2-1, with 10 bases fitting TRBD2. Germline CDR1 and CDR2: SGDLS and YYNGEE. The CDR3 totals 18 residues. J lost 0 bases, V lost 0 bases, and 6 bases had no gene match.

The CDR3 DNA is TGTGCCACCACCGACTCCTACGAGCAGTACTTC. It translates to CATTDSYEQYF. The chain uses TRBV6-2 or TRBV6-3 and TRBJ2-7; unclear D gene. Trimming took off 10 bases at V and 0 bases at J, with 7 bases between the two ends. Germline CDR1 and CDR2: MNHEY and SVGEGT. The CDR3 runs 11 residues.

Only a few counts were recorded for this clonotype. This chain joins TRBV5-4 and TRBJ2-3; the D is unclear. This CDR3 is 13 amino acids long. V shed 2 bases and J shed 4 bases, with 8 bases lying between them. In germline, CDR1 is SGHNT, CDR2 YYREEE (reference sequence). CDR3 residues: CASSFSTPDTQYF. In DNA, the CDR3 is TGTGCCAGCAGCTTCTCTACGCCAGATACGCAGTATTTT.

This clonotype was seen a handful of times. The gene calls are TRBV18 and TRBJ2-7, with 12 nucleotides matching TRBD2. Germline V gene lookup returns CDR1 KGHSH and CDR2 LQKENI. The CDR3 sequence is 17 residues long. J lost 1 base, V lost 4 bases, and 8 bases had no gene match. Written as DNA, the CDR3 is TGTGCCAGCTCACAAAACCCGACTAGCGGGAGATCCTACGAGCAGTACTTC. This gives the protein CASSQNPTSGRSYEQYF.

This clonotype has ten or more counts. This chain uses TRBV12-3 or TRBV12-4 with TRBJ2-3; 11 bases agree with TRBD2. Germline trimming cut 6 bases from V and 6 bases from J; bases unmatched to any gene: 11. The CDR3 spans 16 residues. Here the CDR3 reads CASSRIAGGGSDTQYF. The CDR3, as DNA: TGTGCCAGCAGCCGAATAGCGGGAGGGGGTTCGGATACGCAGTATTTT.

This clonotype was seen at least ten times. The chain carries TRBV20-1 and TRBJ1-2; a weak D match, TRBD1 (5 bases). Germline V gene sequence: CDR1 DFQATT, CDR2 SNEGSKA (reference sequence). With 3 bases removed from V and 4 bases from J, the gap between germline ends came to 9 bases. The CDR3 has 12 amino acids. The CDR3 loop is CSARAGGYGYTF. The CDR3 region has the DNA TGCAGTGCTAGGGCGGGGGGCTATGGCTACACCTTC.

This clonotype has a count of ten or more. The V and J genes are TRBV23-1 and TRBJ2-5; D gene uncertain. TRBV23-1 has ORF status, its function being uncertain. The CDR3 is 12 residues long. Trimming took off 6 bases at V and 4 bases at J, with 9 bases between the two ends. As DNA, the CDR3 is TGCGCCAGCAGGGGGAATCGAGAGACCCAGTACTTC. Protein product: CASRGNRETQYF.

This clonotype was observed at least ten times. This CDR3 is CASLLERAGKPDTQYF. CDR3 DNA sequence: TGTGCCAGCCTATTGGAGAGGGCCGGAAAACCAGATACGCAGTATTTT. This chain uses TRBV18 with TRBJ2-3; D may be TRBD2 (5 bases). This CDR3 spans 16 amino acids. The V gene lost 8 bases and the J gene lost 4 bases, with 22 bases spanning the gap. The V gene's germline CDR1 is KGHSH and CDR2 LQKENI.

The rearrangement uses TRBV5-1 and TRBJ2-6, with D uncertain. This CDR3 comprises 15 residues. Trimming stripped 5 bases from V and 0 bases from J, with 9 bases between. Germline loops: CDR1 SGHRS, CDR2 YFSETQ. The CDR3 bases are TGCGCCAGCAGTTACCGGACCTCTGGGGCCAACGTCCTGACTTTC. Protein product: CASSYRTSGANVLTF.